This T cell receptor beta chain was found in a study of CD8 T cells in Susac syndrome. This CDR3 has 13 amino acids. Germline V gene lookup returns CDR1 MNHEY and CDR2 SMNVEV (reference sequence). RNA amounts of about 0.45 to 1 ug underwent reverse transcription with random hexamers. TCRdb independently ran MiXCR on the immunoSEQ multiplex PCR reads; one entry per CDR3 protein. This sample carries about 210,000 distinct CDR3 sequences, roughly 96% of them seen once, and the ten largest clones take 0.08% to 0.095%. This receptor was taken from a human donor with multiple sclerosis. The sample consisted of CD4+ T cells from PBMCs. The chain links TRBV27 to TRBJ2-7; 9 bases agree with TRBD1. The CDR3 DNA follows: TGTGATCCCAGGGACAGGGACCTGGGGGAGCAGTACTTC. This codes for CDPRDRDLGEQYF.